This TCR beta chain was identified during a study of blood T cell repertoires in COVID-19. Study summary: Acute and convalescent COVID-19 samples came from the United States, Italy and Spain. PBMCs, B-cell-depleted T cells, or T cells were the source of the cDNA or gDNA that made up the material.

Per the original data handling: Estimated nucleated cell counts came from reference gene primer amplification. Clones were sequenced by immunoSEQ multiplex PCR, and TCRdb holds only the in-frame ones, with some missing. Clonal size and the V and J genes are those of that table, whereas D and trimming came from the DNA. The data hold approximately 66,000 clones, with 85% to 90% observed a single time. The source material was peripheral blood. This receptor was taken from a woman aged 50 to 65 with active or convalescent COVID-19.

CDR3 loop: CAWTRQGLFRNTEAFF. The CDR3 DNA is TGTGCCTGGACCCGACAGGGTTTGTTTAGGAACACTGAAGCTTTCTTT. The chain is built from TRBV30 and TRBJ1-1; 7 bases are a match to TRBD1. Germline lookup yields CDR1 GTSNPN and CDR2 SVGIG (reference sequence). V lost 4 bases and J lost 1; bases outside the gene matches: 12. The CDR3 runs 16 residues. Complete variable domain (other parts from reference TRBV30 and TRBJ1-1): SQTIHQWPATLVQPVGSPLSLECTVEGTSNPNLYWYRQAAGRGLQLLFYSVGIGQISSEVPQNLSASRPQDRQFILSSKKLLLSDSGFYLCAWTRQGLFRNTEAFFGQGTRLTVV.